The TCR beta chain described here comes from a study of PD-1 blockade in mismatch repair-deficient tumors. For the study at large: All were previously treated, progressing patients with some twelve mismatch repair-deficient cancer types.

The method was immunoSEQ multiplex PCR; TCRdb's version includes in-frame clones alone and lacks a portion of them. This table has about 16,000 clones, approximately 81% appearing once. PCR or immunohistochemistry showed mismatch repair deficiency in every enrolled patient. The receptor was derived from an adult with mismatch repair-deficient cancer. The starting material was PBMCs, obtained before pembrolizumab treatment.

CDR3 protein: CASSQDGGTGANVLTF. The CDR3 DNA reads TGCGCCAGCAGCCAAGACGGAGGGACTGGGGCCAACGTCCTGACTTTC. The genes are TRBV4-1 and TRBJ2-6; the D gene is possibly TRBD2 (6 bases). Trimming left V 0 bases short and J 2 bases short, with 8 bases between. Germline values: CDR1 MGHRA, CDR2 YSYEKL. The CDR3 totals 16 residues.